The 8 T cell receptor beta chains below all came from one sample that was sequenced in a study of radiation and T cells in renal cell carcinoma. Time point here: blood 2 weeks post-SBRT. Treatment reported: 15 Gy SBRT to primary tumor, nephrectomy 4 weeks later. Sequencing used immunoSEQ multiplex PCR; TCRdb keeps in-frame clones, though not all of them. Of around 130,000 clones in the sample, 88% were seen once. The sample in question was blood, obtained from a patient whose treatment included radiotherapy and nephrectomy. The receptors here all came from a woman between 70 and 85 years old with renal cell carcinoma.

This clone was found once. CDR3 DNA: TGTGCCAGCAGCGTTGACAGGTCGGCCCCCACGAACACCGGGGAGCTGTTTTTT. This codes for CASSVDRSAPTNTGELFF. This chain links TRBV6-4 with TRBJ2-2; maybe TRBD1 (6 bases). V was pared by 6 bases and J by 0 bases, with 20 bases between. The V gene's germline CDR1 is MRHNA and CDR2 SNTAGT. The CDR3 totals 18 residues.

The chain links TRBV9 to TRBJ2-3; tentative D call: TRBD1 (6 bases). Trimming removed 0 bases from V and 1 base from J, with 12 bases in between. The V gene's germline CDR1 is SGDLS and CDR2 YYNGEE. This CDR3 has 16 amino acids. CDR3 bases: TGTGCCAGCAGCGTAGGTCTACAGGGCCGCACAGATACGCAGTATTTT. Translating it yields CASSVGLQGRTDTQYF.

V is TRBV6-1 and J is TRBJ2-7; TRBD1 agrees at 8 bases. The CDR3 has 14 amino acids. J was trimmed by 2 bases and V by 4 bases; bases with no gene match: 4. Germline assignment: CDR1 MNHNS and CDR2 SASEGT. CDR3 in amino acids: CASSADRGAYEQYF. CDR3 nucleotide sequence: TGTGCCAGCAGTGCCGACAGGGGCGCCTACGAGCAGTACTTC.

As concerns this clone: The conserved final phenylalanine or tryptophan is absent from the CDR3, which likely points to a read error. It is unclear where the CDR3 begins or ends on the DNA, so no DNA is shown, and the CDR3 is as TCRdb lists it. The rearrangement joins TRBV28 to TRBJ1-1; TRBD1, as called in the table, went unchecked against the DNA. From its first to its last residue, the CDR3 has 11 amino acids. Per germline, CDR1 MDHEN and CDR2 SYDVKM. The CDR3 loop reads CASSWGQAMEV.

V gene TRBV6-5 combines with J gene TRBJ2-1; 8 nucleotides agree with TRBD1. The CDR3 contains 13 residues. The trim removed 6 bases at V and 6 bases at J, leaving 4 bases unmatched. Germline loops: CDR1 MNHEY, CDR2 SVGAGI. The CDR3 protein is CASRPRGPNEQFF. DNA for the CDR3: TGTGCCAGCAGACCCAGGGGGCCCAATGAGCAGTTCTTC.

J is TRBJ2-3 and V is TRBV7-2; D possibly corresponds to TRBD1 (5 bases). This CDR3 comprises 17 residues. CDR1 and CDR2 from the germline V gene are SGHTA and FQGNSA. Trimming cost V 0 bases and J 2 bases, with 15 bases left between them. This chain's CDR3 is CASSLARQGANTDTQYF. For the CDR3, the DNA is TGTGCCAGCAGCTTAGCCCGCCAAGGGGCGAACACAGATACGCAGTATTTT.

The rearrangement links TRBV6-5 to TRBJ1-1, with 7 bases matching TRBD1. V was clipped by 1 base and J by 5 bases; unmatched bases: 4. CDR1 and CDR2 from the germline V gene are MNHEY and SVGAGI. The CDR3 has 14 residues. CDR3 protein: CASSYYRGETEAFF. The CDR3 region has the DNA TGTGCCAGCAGTTACTACAGGGGCGAAACTGAAGCTTTCTTT.

The chain joins TRBV13 to TRBJ1-2, with 12 bases matching TRBD1. The CDR3 loop spans 14 amino acids. The germline V gene has CDR1 PRHDT and CDR2 FYEKMQ (reference sequence). Losses at the gene ends were 3 bases for V and 8 bases for J; bases not matched to a gene: 4. CDR3 in amino acids: CASSFWGQGAGYTF. The CDR3 coding sequence is TGTGCCAGCAGCTTTTGGGGACAGGGGGCCGGCTACACCTTC.